The following is a T cell receptor beta chain sequence with its context. The antigen is unknown. V lost 7 bases to trimming and J lost 2 bases; unmatched junction nucleotides: 7. This CDR3 comprises 15 residues. Germline V gives CDR1 MNHNY, CDR2 SVGAGI (reference sequence). Total RNA and DNA came together from approximately 20-30 mg of bulk tissue without cell sorting. Viable tumor cell content exceeded 85% in every tumor sample. The data belong to a study of tumor-infiltrating lymphocytes in primary liver carcinoma. Study-level background: Tissue type made little difference to sample yields of roughly 3.5 to 7.13 million productive TCRbeta reads. Whole-study results and caveats: Pairs of tumor regions overlapped more than tumor-adjacent and tumor-blood pairs did. A small share of top clones, only about 7-24%, was found in all five tumor regions.

Total RNA (around 0.45 ug) served as template for TCR beta cDNA synthesis primed by a constant-region primer. Researchers made the TCR beta libraries by running three nested multiplex PCR rounds with slightly modified ARM-PCR. The first two PCR rounds used TRBV1-TRBV30 primers with a Cbeta primer, 10 cycles each. TCRdb ran MiXCR on the multiplex PCR reads and lists one entry per CDR3 protein. This table has 90,000 to 110,000 distinct CDR3 sequences, around 83% appearing once. The TCR comes from a man aged 35-49 years with primary liver carcinoma and hepatitis B virus infection. The sample was liver tumor tissue from sampling region 3. This sample's subset: tumor region T3, left-lateral pole. This rearrangement joins TRBV6-6 to TRBJ2-2; 7 bases agree with TRBD1. This CDR3 is CASTTGEANTGELFF. CDR3 coding DNA: TGTGCCAGCACTACAGGGGAAGCAAACACCGGGGAGCTGTTTTTT.